Listed here is a single TCR beta chain. TCRdb re-called the RT-PCR reads with MiXCR, one entry per CDR3 protein. This sample has approximately 160,000 distinct CDR3 sequences; 25% to 35% occur once, and the top ten carry approximately 3.5%. These data originate in a study of patients and donors after allogeneic stem cell transplantation. Germline CDR1 DFQATT, CDR2 SNEGSKA (reference sequence). CDR3 length: 16 residues. Trimming left V 0 bases short and J 0 bases short, with 11 bases between. Sequences were obtained from blood, either unsorted or a sorted T cell fraction (not recorded which). This sequence joins TRBV20-1 and TRBJ1-4; D unclear. The sequence was obtained from a human donor who was either an allogeneic HSCT recipient or a stem cell or donor lymphocyte infusion donor (not recorded which). It is not recorded whose cells these are; they may come from a transplant donor. The chain's CDR3 is CSARDGRRATNEKLFF. The CDR3 coding sequence is TGCAGTGCTAGAGATGGGAGGAGGGCAACTAATGAAAAACTGTTTTTT.